The T cell receptor beta chain under discussion was sequenced for a study of blood T cells in healthy people across ages. Then a second PCR, running roughly 6 to 11 cycles, was carried out with a sample-barcoded 5' primer and a J-beta primer mix. TCRdb analysed the 5' RACE reads with MiXCR anew, one entry per CDR3 protein. The sample holds 800,000 to 1,300,000 distinct CDR3 sequences, approximately 25% seen once. The germline V and J ends were trimmed by 5 bases and 5 bases, with 13 bases remaining between them. The germline V gene has CDR1 MNHNY and CDR2 SVGAGI (reference sequence). The CDR3 runs to 13 residues. These data were also filed under a second study, of T cells of mothers and their children. This second study says: According to the study, all extracted RNA entered cDNA synthesis at 1.5 ug per 15 ul.

The receptor comes from a girl aged 2-10 years in good health. Sequencing used blood. The chain links TRBV6-6 to TRBJ2-7, with D possibly matching TRBD1 (6 bases). The CDR3 sequence: CASSTGLMDEQYF. The CDR3 region has the DNA TGTGCCAGCAGTACAGGGTTGATGGACGAGCAGTACTTC.